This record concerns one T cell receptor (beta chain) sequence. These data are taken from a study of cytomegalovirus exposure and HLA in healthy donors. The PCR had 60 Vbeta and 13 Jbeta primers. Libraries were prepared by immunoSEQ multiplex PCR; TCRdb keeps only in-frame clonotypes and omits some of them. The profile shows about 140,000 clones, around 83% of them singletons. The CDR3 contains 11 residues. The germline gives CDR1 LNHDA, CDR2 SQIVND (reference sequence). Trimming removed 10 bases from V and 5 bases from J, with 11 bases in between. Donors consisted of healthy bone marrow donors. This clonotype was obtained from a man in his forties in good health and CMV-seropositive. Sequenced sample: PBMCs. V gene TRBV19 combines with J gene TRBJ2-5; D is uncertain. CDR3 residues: CATSSGETQYF. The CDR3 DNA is TGTGCCACCTCCTCCGGGGAGACCCAGTACTTC.